The clone carrying this T cell receptor (beta chain) was counted once. Its specificity is unknown. The V gene's germline CDR1 is LNHNV and CDR2 YYDKDF (reference sequence). V lost 1 base to trimming and J lost 1 base, with 4 bases between them. The CDR3 is 13 residues long. Primers included in the PCR were 60 Vbeta and 13 Jbeta primers. Only in-frame clones appear in the TCRdb table, and some are missing; sequencing was by immunoSEQ multiplex PCR. The sample yields 75,000 to 95,000 clones, approximately 78% seen once. These data belong to a study of cytomegalovirus exposure and HLA in healthy donors. Study-wide context: Unique TCR beta sequences numbering fewer than 130 million came from some 200 million T cells in an earlier analysis. Genetic ancestry analysis placed around four fifths of the 350 to 500 donors that were genotyped in the Caucasian-associated cluster. The study, taken as a whole, reports: Approximately 17,000 TCR beta sequences were associated with HLA alleles at 0.05 false discovery rate in a later analysis.

Sequenced: PBMCs. The J gene is TRBJ1-1, the V gene TRBV15; no firm D call. The TCR sequence derives from a male donor in good health and CMV-seropositive. Here the CDR3 reads CATSRAQNTEAFF. Written as DNA, the CDR3 is TGTGCCACCAGCAGAGCCCAGAACACTGAAGCTTTCTTT.